The 2 T cell receptor beta chains below all came from one sample that was sequenced in a study of spatial heterogeneity in lung cancer. Study-level points and caveats: The study found that expanded intratumoral alpha and beta TCR counts tracked tumor mutation counts.

Stated time point: sample taken at primary tumor resection. Each CDR3 protein is one row after TCRdb ran MiXCR on the 5' RACE reads. Of 7,300 or so distinct CDR3 sequences listed, 13% to 15% were seen once; the top ten hold 9%. Their target antigens are unknown. The sample in question was lung tumor tissue, obtained at surgery. Receptors were obtained from a female donor with early-stage non-small cell lung cancer.

This clonotype was counted ten times or more. Because this beta chain is a stray read in a library intended to capture alpha chains, its abundance should not be given much weight. The V and J genes are TRBV6-5 and TRBJ1-2; 8 bases are a match to TRBD1. Germline V gives CDR1 MNHEY, CDR2 SVGAGI. V gave up 1 base and J gave up 6 bases; unmatched junction bases: 4. The CDR3 loop spans 14 amino acids. The CDR3, as DNA: TGTGCCAGCAGTTACTTGGGGACAGGAGATGGCTACACCTTC. Translated: CASSYLGTGDGYTF.

This clonotype is medium-sized (0.01 to 0.1%). Since it is a stray read in a library aimed at alpha chains, this beta chain has a size that is not meaningful. The chain links TRBV9 to TRBJ1-1; D unclear. CDR1 SGDLS and CDR2 YYNGEE come from the germline V gene. With 0 bases removed from V and 1 base from J, the gap between germline ends came to 7 bases. CDR3 length: 14 residues. CDR3 coding DNA: TGTGCCAGCAGCGTAGTAGAGGCGAACACTGAAGCTTTCTTT. Its translation: CASSVVEANTEAFF.